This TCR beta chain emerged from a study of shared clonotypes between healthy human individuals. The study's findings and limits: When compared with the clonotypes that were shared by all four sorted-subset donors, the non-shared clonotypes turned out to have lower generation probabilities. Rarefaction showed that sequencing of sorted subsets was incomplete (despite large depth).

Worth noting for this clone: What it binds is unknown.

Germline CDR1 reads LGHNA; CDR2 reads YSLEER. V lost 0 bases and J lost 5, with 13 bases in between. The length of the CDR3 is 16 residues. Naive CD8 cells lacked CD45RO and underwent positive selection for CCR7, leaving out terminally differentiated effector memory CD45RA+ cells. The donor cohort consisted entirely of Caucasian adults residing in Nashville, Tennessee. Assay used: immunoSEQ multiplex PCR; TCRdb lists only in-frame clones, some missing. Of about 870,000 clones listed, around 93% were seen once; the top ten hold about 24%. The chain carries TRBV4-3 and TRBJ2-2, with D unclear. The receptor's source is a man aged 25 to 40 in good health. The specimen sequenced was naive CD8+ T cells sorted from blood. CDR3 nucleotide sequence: TGCGCCAGCAGCCAAGATGTTGGGGTCGGGACCGGGGAGCTGTTTTTT. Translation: CASSQDVGVGTGELFF.